Included here is one T cell receptor beta chain sequence, with context. This clone's antigen is unknown. No clone much larger than this one lies a single base away; base qualities are absent. From the cysteine through the phenylalanine, the CDR3 covers 14 amino acids. Only CDR3 DNA remains: 42 bases, in frame from the first base. A distance of 17 bases separates the germline ends of V and J, which lose 7 bases and 5 bases respectively. Reading the germline V gene gives CDR1 MNHEY and CDR2 SVGAGI. This specimen's time point label, per the study, means: cells obtained before transplantation from donor or recipient. CD3+CD4+ and CD3+CD8+ populations were FACS-sorted from unstimulated pre-transplant donor and recipient cells taken from spleen or lymph nodes. The sample comes from a study of graft-versus-host responses after intestinal transplantation (dated by TCRdb to about 2021). About the study as a whole: The transplants that recipients received were multivisceral, liver-intestinal, or isolated intestinal. To identify alloreactive clones, pre-transplant mixed lymphocyte reaction products were sequenced and then compared with unstimulated pre-transplant donor and recipient T cells. Every recipient was given anti-thymocyte globulin induction, then maintenance tacrolimus and steroids for about three years. Donor T cell macrochimerism was defined as a peak of at least 4% donor T cells among recipient peripheral blood mononuclear cells. Graft-versus-host and host-versus-graft alloreactive T cell clones were tracked in the graft, circulation and bone marrow after intestinal transplantation using bulk TCR-beta CDR3 sequencing. Rather than going through the commercial service, samples from three later patients were sequenced in-house on an Illumina MiSeq and processed with MiXCR. A cohort of fewer than 25 intestinal transplant recipients, including one retransplant, was enrolled, and a few patients lacking pretransplant specimens were excluded.

Beyond this particular receptor, the publication reports: Early after transplant, peak levels of circulating GvH clones were associated with declines in HvG clones. GvH clones were found in recipient bone marrow, and some of the GvH clones appeared earlier in ileal mucosa or blood, which is consistent with an intestinal mucosal origin. The relatively low number and heterogeneity of intestinal transplant patients limited the conclusions. In patients with donor T cell macrochimerism, the allografts had high GvH to HvG T cell clonal ratios.

Library construction relied on the immunoSEQ multiplex PCR assay. In most patients, genomic DNA was isolated using the Qiagen DNeasy Blood and Tissue Kit and sent frozen to Adaptive Biotechnologies for TCR sequencing. For most patients, high-throughput TCR-beta CDR3 sequencing of genomic DNA was performed by Adaptive Biotechnologies. The study's own analysis went as follows. Adaptive's ImmunoSEQ software was the source of the TCR sequencing data for about 20 patients, while a few other patients were processed with MiXCR and VDJtools. To correct CD4 versus CD8 sorting errors, any sequence found in both subsets at a frequency ratio below 5:1 was removed. CDR3 nucleotide sequences shared between donor and recipient were removed because their origin could not be assigned. To count as alloreactive, a clone needed at least 2-fold expansion over unstimulated cells and a minimum CFSE-low frequency of 0.002% (template counts) or 0.001% (read counts). Mappable clones were those detected in sequenced pre-transplant spleen, lymph node, or MLR CFSE-low populations of the donor or recipient. Cumulative frequency of alloreactive clones was calculated as a percentage of all sequences weighted by copy number. This is the immuneACCESS table as TCRdb keeps it, with only in-frame sequences that have V and J called. A part of the clones is gone; compared with another copy, unresolved V genes explain less than half, and the rest is unexplained. D and trimming were read from the DNA, whereas the V and J calls and clone size are those reported in that table. The sample contains about 94,000 clones, roughly nine tenths of them found a single time. The ten largest clones add up to over 0.4% of the sample.

This sequence originates from a human donor who received an intestinal transplant. This sequence uses TRBV6-5 and TRBJ1-1, and the D gene may be TRBD1, 6 bases matching. The input for sequencing was unstimulated CD8+ T cells sorted from spleen or lymph node cells, taken before intestinal transplant. The sequenced DNA is TGTGCCAGCAACAACAGGGTCGGTCTGACTGAAGCTTTCTTT. It is translated as CASNNRVGLTEAFF.